This T cell receptor beta chain was found in a study of cytomegalovirus exposure and HLA in healthy donors. The CDR3 is made up of 15 amino acids. Losses at the gene ends were 7 bases for V and 4 bases for J; bases not matched to a gene: 11. CDR1 MDHEN and CDR2 SYDVKM come from the germline V gene. The PCR used 60 Vbeta and 13 Jbeta primers. Using immunoSEQ multiplex PCR, the repertoire was profiled, and TCRdb retains in-frame clones only, with some absent. The repertoire includes around 130,000 clones, approximately 80% of them detected once, and 1% sits in the top ten. Whole-study results and caveats: Fewer N-insertions than the roughly 670-donor mean were reportedly shown by an Asian-associated ancestry cluster in a later analysis. Of the V segments, some could not be distinguished, including TRBV6-2 and TRBV6-3, and were excluded.

This clone has a handful of counts. The antigen is not known. The chain employs TRBV28 and TRBJ1-2; 8 positions match TRBD1. The sequenced sample consisted of PBMCs. The TCR sequence derives from a man aged 35-49 years in good health and CMV-seronegative. The CDR3 nucleotides are TGTGCCAGCACTACAACTGGGACAGGCCCCTATGGCTACACCTTC. Translating it yields CASTTTGTGPYGYTF.